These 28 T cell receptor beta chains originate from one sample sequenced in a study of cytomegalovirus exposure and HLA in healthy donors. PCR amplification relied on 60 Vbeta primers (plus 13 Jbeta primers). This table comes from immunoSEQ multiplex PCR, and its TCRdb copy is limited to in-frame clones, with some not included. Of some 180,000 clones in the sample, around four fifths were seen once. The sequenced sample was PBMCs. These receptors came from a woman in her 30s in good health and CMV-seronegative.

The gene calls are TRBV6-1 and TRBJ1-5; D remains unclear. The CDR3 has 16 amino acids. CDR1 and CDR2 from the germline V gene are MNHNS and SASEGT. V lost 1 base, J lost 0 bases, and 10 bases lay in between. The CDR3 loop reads CASSEVVRSSNQPQHF. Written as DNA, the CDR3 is TGTGCCAGCAGTGAAGTGGTCCGCAGTAGCAATCAGCCCCAGCATTTT.

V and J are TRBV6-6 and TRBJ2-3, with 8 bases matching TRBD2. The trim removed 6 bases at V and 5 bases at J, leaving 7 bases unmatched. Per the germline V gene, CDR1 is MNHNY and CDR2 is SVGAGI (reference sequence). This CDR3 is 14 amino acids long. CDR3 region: CASRTGGAKDTQYF. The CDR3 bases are TGTGCCAGCAGAACCGGGGGGGCAAAAGATACGCAGTATTTT.

CDR3 residues: CASSPSRGLGYTF. In DNA, the CDR3 is TGTGCCAGCAGTCCTAGCAGGGGGTTGGGCTACACCTTC. The gene calls are TRBV27 and TRBJ1-2; 7 bases agree with TRBD1. With 5 bases clipped from V and 8 bases from J, the junction kept 8 bases outside the gene matches. CDR3 length: 13 amino acids. Germline V lookup: CDR1 MNHEY, CDR2 SMNVEV (reference sequence).

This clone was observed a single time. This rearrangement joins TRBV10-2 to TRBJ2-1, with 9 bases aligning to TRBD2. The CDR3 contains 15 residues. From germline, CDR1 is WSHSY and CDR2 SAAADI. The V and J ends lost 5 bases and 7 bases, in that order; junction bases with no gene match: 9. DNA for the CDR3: TGCGCCAGCAGTCCGGGGCGGGGGGGCCGGAATGAGCAGTTCTTC. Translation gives CASSPGRGGRNEQFF.

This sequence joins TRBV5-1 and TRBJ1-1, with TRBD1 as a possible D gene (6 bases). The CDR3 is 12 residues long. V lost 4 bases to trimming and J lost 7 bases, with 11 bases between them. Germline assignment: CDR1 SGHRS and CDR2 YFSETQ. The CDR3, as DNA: TGCGCCAGCAGCCAGGACAGCTTTGAAGCTTTCTTT. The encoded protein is CASSQDSFEAFF.

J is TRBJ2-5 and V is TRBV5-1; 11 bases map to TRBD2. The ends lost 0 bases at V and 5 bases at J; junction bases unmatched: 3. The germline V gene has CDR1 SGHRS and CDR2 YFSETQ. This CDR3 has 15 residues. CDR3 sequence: CASSLAASGGETQYF. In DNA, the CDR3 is TGCGCCAGCAGCTTGGCCGCTAGCGGGGGGGAGACCCAGTACTTC.

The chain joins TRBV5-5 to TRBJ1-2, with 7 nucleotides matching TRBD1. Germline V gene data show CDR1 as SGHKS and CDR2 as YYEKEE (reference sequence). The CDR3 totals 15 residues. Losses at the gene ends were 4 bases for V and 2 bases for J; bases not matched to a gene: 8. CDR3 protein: CASSPRQGPNYGYTF. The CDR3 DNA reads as TGTGCCAGCAGCCCTAGACAGGGACCCAACTATGGCTACACCTTC. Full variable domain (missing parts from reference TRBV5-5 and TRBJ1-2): DAGVTQSPTHLIKTRGQQVTLRCSPISGHKSVSWYQQVLGQGPQFIFQYYEKEERGRGNFPDRFSARQFPNYSSELNVNALLLGDSALYLCASSPRQGPNYGYTFGSGTRLTVV.

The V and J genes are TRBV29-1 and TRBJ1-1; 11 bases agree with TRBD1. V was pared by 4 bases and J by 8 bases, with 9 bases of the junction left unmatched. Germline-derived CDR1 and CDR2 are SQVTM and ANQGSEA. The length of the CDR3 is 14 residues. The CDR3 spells CSVGGTGGKGEAFF. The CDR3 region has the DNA TGCAGCGTTGGGGGGACAGGGGGAAAAGGGGAAGCTTTCTTT.

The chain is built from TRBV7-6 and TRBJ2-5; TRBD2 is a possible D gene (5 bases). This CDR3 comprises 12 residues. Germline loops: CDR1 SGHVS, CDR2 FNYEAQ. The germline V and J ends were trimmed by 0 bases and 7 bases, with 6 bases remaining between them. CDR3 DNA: TGTGCCAGCAGCTTAGCCCGGGGGACCCAGTACTTC. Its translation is CASSLARGTQYF.

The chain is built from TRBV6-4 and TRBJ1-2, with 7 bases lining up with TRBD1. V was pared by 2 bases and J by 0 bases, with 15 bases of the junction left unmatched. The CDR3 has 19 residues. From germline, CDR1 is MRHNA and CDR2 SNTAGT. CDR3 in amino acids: CASSDAPGTAKYPNYGYTF. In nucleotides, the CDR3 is TGTGCCAGCAGTGACGCCCCCGGGACAGCCAAATACCCTAACTATGGCTACACCTTC.

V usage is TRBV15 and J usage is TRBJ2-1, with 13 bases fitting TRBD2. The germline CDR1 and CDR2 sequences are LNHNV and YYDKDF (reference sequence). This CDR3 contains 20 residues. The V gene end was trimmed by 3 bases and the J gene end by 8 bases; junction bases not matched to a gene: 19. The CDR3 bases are TGTGCCACCAGCAGCCCTACTAGCGGGGGGGCCGGTGGGGTTACGGATGAGCAGTTCTTC. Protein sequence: CATSSPTSGGAGGVTDEQFF.

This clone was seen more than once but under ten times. The CDR3: CAFSGLVNEKLFF. The CDR3 bases are TGTGCCTTCTCGGGACTTGTGAATGAAAAACTGTTTTTT. The V and J genes are TRBV30 and TRBJ1-4; possible D gene TRBD1, 5 bases. Trimming cost V 7 bases and J 5 bases, with 14 bases left between them. This CDR3 has 13 residues. In germline, CDR1 is GTSNPN, CDR2 SVGIG (reference sequence).

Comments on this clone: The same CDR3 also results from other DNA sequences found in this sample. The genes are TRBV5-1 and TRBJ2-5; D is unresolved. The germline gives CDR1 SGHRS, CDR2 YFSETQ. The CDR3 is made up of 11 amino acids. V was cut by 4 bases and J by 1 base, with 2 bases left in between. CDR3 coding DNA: TGCGCCAGCAGCCTCCAAGAGACCCAGTACTTC. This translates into CASSLQETQYF.

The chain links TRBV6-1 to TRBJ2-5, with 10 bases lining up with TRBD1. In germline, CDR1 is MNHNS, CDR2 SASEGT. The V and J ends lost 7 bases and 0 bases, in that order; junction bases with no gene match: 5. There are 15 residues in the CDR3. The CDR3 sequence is CASIQDRGYQETQYF. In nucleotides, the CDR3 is TGTGCCAGCATCCAGGACAGGGGGTACCAAGAGACCCAGTACTTC.

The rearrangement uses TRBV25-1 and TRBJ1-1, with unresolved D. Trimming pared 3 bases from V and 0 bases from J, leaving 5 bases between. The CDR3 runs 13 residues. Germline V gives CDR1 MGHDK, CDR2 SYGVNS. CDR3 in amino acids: CASSDILNTEAFF. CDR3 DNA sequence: TGTGCCAGCAGTGACATCCTGAACACTGAAGCTTTCTTT.

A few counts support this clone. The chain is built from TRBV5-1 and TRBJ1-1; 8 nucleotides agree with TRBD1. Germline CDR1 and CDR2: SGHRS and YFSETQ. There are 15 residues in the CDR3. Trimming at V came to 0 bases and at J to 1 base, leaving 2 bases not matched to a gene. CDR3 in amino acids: CASSLGQGTNTEAFF. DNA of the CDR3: TGCGCCAGCAGCTTGGGACAGGGGACGAACACTGAAGCTTTCTTT.

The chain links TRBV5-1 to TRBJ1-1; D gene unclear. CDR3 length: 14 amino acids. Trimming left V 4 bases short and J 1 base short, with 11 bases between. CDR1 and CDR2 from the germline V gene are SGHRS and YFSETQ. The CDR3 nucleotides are TGCGCCAGCAGCGTGACAACCCAGAACACTGAAGCTTTCTTT. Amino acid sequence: CASSVTTQNTEAFF.

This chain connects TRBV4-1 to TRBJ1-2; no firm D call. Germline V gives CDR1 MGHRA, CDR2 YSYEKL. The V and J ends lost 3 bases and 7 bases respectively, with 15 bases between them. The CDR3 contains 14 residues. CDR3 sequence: CASSHSSSASGYTF. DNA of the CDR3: TGCGCCAGCAGCCACTCGTCATCCGCGAGTGGCTACACCTTC.

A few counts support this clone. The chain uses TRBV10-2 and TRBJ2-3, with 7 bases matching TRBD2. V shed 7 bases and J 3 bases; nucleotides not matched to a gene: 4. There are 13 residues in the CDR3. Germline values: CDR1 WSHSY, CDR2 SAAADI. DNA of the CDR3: TGCGCCAGCACATTGCGGGGGACAGATACGCAGTATTTT. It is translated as CASTLRGTDTQYF.

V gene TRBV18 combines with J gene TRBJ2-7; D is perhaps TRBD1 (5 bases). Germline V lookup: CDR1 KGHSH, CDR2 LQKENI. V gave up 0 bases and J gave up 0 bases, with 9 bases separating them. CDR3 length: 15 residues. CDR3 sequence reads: CASSPPNRPSYEQYF. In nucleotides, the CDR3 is TGTGCCAGCTCACCACCGAACAGGCCCTCCTACGAGCAGTACTTC. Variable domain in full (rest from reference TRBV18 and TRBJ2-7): NAGVMQNPRHLVRRRGQEARLRCSPMKGHSHVYWYRQLPEEGLKFMVYLQKENIIDESGMPKERFSAEFPKEGPSILRIQQVVRGDSAAYFCASSPPNRPSYEQYFGPGTRLTVT.

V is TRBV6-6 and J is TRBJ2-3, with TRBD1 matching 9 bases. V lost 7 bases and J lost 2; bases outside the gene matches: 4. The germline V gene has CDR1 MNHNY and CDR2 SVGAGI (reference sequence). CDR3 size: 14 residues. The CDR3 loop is CASTRTGATDTQYF. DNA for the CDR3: TGTGCCAGCACCCGGACAGGGGCCACAGATACGCAGTATTTT.

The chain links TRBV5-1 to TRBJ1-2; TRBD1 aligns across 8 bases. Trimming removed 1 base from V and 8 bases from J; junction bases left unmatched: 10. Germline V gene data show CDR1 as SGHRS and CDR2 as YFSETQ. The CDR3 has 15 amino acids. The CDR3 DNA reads TGCGCCAGCAGCTTGCTACCGGGACAGGAGGGAGGCTACACCTTC. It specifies CASSLLPGQEGGYTF.

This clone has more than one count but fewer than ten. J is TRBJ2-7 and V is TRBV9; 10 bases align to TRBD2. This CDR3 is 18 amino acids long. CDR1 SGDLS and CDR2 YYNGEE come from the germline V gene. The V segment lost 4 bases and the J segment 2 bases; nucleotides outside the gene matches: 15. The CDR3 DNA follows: TGTGCCAGCAGCTTACCTTTCAGCGGGGGGGACCTCACCTACGAGCAGTACTTC. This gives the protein CASSLPFSGGDLTYEQYF.

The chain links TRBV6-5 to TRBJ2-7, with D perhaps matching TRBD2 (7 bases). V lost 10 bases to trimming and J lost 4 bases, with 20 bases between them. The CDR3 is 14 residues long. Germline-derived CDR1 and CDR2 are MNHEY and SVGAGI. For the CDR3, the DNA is TGTGCCACCTTGGGACGGGGGGCCCGTTACGAGCAGTACTTC. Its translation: CATLGRGARYEQYF.

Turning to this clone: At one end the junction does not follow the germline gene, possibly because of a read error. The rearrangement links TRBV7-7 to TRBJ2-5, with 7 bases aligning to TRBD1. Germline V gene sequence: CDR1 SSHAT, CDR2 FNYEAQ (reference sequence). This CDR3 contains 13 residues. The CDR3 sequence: CASSSNTGATQYF. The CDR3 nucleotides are TGTGCTAGCAGCTCAAACACAGGGGCAACCCAGTACTTC. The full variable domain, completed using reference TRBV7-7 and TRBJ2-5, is GAGVSQSPRYKVTKRGQDVTLRCDPISSHATLYWYQQALGQGPEFLTYFNYEAQPDKSGLPSDRFSAERPEGSISTLTIQRTEQRDSAMYRCASSSNTGATQYFGPGTRLLVL.

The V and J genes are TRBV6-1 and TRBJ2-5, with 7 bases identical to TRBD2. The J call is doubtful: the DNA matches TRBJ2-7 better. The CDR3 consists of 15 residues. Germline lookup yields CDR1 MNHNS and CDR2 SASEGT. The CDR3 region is CASSPWGGSSYEQYF. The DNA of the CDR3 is TGTGCCAGCAGTCCTTGGGGGGGGAGCTCCTACGAGCAGTACTTC.

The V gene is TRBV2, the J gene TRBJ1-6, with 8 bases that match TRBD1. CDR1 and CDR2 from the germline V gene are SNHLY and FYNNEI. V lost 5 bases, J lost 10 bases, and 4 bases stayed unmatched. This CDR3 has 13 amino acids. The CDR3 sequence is CASSLQGASPLHF. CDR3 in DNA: TGTGCCAGCAGTTTGCAGGGGGCCTCACCCCTCCACTTT.

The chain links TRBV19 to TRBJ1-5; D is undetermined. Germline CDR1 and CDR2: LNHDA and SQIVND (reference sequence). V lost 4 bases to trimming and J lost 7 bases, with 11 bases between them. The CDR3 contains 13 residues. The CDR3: CASSSGERQPQHF. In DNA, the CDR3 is TGTGCCAGTAGTAGCGGGGAGAGGCAGCCCCAGCATTTT.